One and the same sample provided the 14 T cell receptor beta chains below, sequenced in a study of CD8+CD57+ T cells in acquired aplastic anemia. The template used for profiling TCR beta VDJ and CDR3 was genomic DNA. Using its own MiXCR run on the reads, TCRdb lists one record per CDR3 protein. The sample consists of a few hundred thousand distinct CDR3 sequences, roughly a third of them appearing once. Patients included in sequencing had previously demonstrated CD8+CD57+ cell expansion by flow cytometry. Material: sorted CD4+, CD8+, or CD8+CD57+ T cells (not recorded which) from PBMCs. All receptors come from a human donor with aplastic anemia.

The genes are TRBV29-1 and TRBJ1-2; 8 bases are shared with TRBD1. CDR1 SQVTM and CDR2 ANQGSEA come from the germline V gene. With 4 bases clipped from V and 8 bases from J, the junction kept 12 bases outside the gene matches. This CDR3 contains 14 residues. The CDR3 region has the DNA TGCAGCGTTGGAAGGAATCAGGGGGCGCAGGGCTACACCTTC. Translation gives CSVGRNQGAQGYTF.

This clonotype was recorded at least ten times. The chain couples TRBV9 to TRBJ1-1; D is ambiguous. The germline gives CDR1 SGDLS, CDR2 YYNGEE. The CDR3 totals 13 residues. V lost 0 bases and J 5 bases, leaving 8 bases between the germline ends. Here the CDR3 reads CASSVAERTEAFF. The CDR3 coding sequence is TGTGCCAGCAGCGTAGCAGAGAGGACTGAAGCTTTCTTT.

This clonotype has ten or more counts. The chain has TRBV19 and TRBJ2-7; tentatively, D is TRBD1 or TRBD2 (5 bases each). The CDR3 covers 15 residues. Trimming cost V 5 bases and J 1 base, with 15 bases left between them. Germline CDR1 and CDR2: LNHDA and SQIVND (reference sequence). CDR3 loop: CASSLSEGKSYEQYF. The CDR3 bases are TGTGCCAGTAGTCTTAGCGAGGGGAAATCCTACGAGCAGTACTTC.

This clonotype occurred a few times. The rearrangement uses TRBV4-1 and TRBJ2-7, with 8 bases fitting TRBD2. CDR3 length equals 14 residues. The junction had 6 bases not matched to a gene; V was cut back by 4 bases and J by 4 bases. Germline V lookup: CDR1 MGHRA, CDR2 YSYEKL. CDR3 protein: CASSPPGGGYEQYF. The CDR3 DNA reads as TGCGCCAGCAGCCCCCCCGGGGGGGGGTACGAGCAGTACTTC.

The sample holds one count of this clonotype. Because it lacks the conserved phenylalanine or tryptophan at the end, this CDR3 is likely a read error. The chain uses TRBV20-1 and TRBJ1-1; 9 nucleotides match TRBD1. This CDR3 contains 14 residues. V dropped 3 bases and J dropped 5; count of bases not matched to a gene: 7. The germline gives CDR1 DFQATT, CDR2 SNEGSKA (reference sequence). The CDR3 DNA reads TGCAGTGCTAGCGAACAGGGGGCTGGGACTGAAGCTTTCTCT. It codes for CSASEQGAGTEAFS.

The table lists this clonotype with a few counts. V gene TRBV5-5 combines with J gene TRBJ2-5, with 10 bases fitting TRBD2. CDR1 and CDR2 (germline): SGHKS, YYEKEE (reference sequence). J was trimmed by 1 base and V by 2 bases; bases with no gene match: 5. The CDR3 has 16 amino acids. CDR3 amino acids: CASSFVPSGSQETQYF. CDR3 coding DNA: TGTGCCAGCAGCTTTGTCCCTAGCGGGAGCCAAGAGACCCAGTACTTC.

This clonotype was found many times. The chain couples TRBV11-2 to TRBJ2-3; TRBD2 agrees at 9 bases. Germline V gives CDR1 SGHAT, CDR2 FQNNGV. The CDR3 is 15 residues long. The V gene end was trimmed by 1 base and the J gene end by 4 bases; junction bases not matched to a gene: 3. This chain's CDR3 is CASSLGGGAPDTQYF. The CDR3 DNA is TGTGCCAGCAGCTTAGGCGGGGGGGCACCAGATACGCAGTATTTT.

Details on this clonotype: Its ends do not fully match the called genes, so a read error is possible. The CDR3 DNA reads as TGTGCCAGCCGCGTAGCTCCTGGACGGACTAACTATGGCTACACCTTC. This gives the protein CASRVAPGRTNYGYTF. This chain links TRBV9 with TRBJ1-2; no clear D. CDR3 length: 16 amino acids. CDR1 is SGDLS, CDR2 YYNGEE, per germline.

There are a few counts of this clonotype. The V gene is TRBV30, the J gene TRBJ1-2, with unresolved D. CDR1 and CDR2 (germline): GTSNPN, SVGIG (reference sequence). The length of the CDR3 is 15 residues. The ends were cut back, 0 bases at V and 2 bases at J, with 13 bases in the middle. Here the CDR3 DNA reads TGTGCCTGGAGTGTAGGCGCCTCCGCCAACTATGGCTACACCTTC. Its protein is CAWSVGASANYGYTF.

The chain combines TRBV9 with TRBJ2-1, with 11 nucleotides matching TRBD2. The CDR3 covers 16 residues. Per the germline V gene, CDR1 is SGDLS and CDR2 is YYNGEE. With V trimmed by 0 bases and J by 6 bases, 5 bases remained unmatched. CDR3 in amino acids: CASSVGLAGGLNEQFF. CDR3 sequence (DNA): TGTGCCAGCAGCGTAGGGTTAGCGGGAGGGCTCAATGAGCAGTTCTTC.

There are many counts of this clonotype. The chain joins TRBV20-1 to TRBJ2-7, with a possible D match to TRBD1 (6 bases). V was clipped by 6 bases and J by 0 bases, with 12 bases between them. The CDR3 length is 13 residues. The V gene's germline CDR1 is DFQATT and CDR2 SNEGSKA (reference sequence). The CDR3 DNA reads TGCAGTGCGGGGGCCTCCAGCTCCTACGAGCAGTACTTC. It yields the protein CSAGASSSYEQYF.

This clonotype was detected ten times or more. J is TRBJ2-7 and V is TRBV7-8, with a tentative D call TRBD2 (5 bases). This CDR3 is 16 amino acids long. V shed 5 bases and J shed 3 bases, with 20 bases lying between them. Germline V gives CDR1 SGHVS, CDR2 FQNEAQ. CDR3 nucleotide sequence: TGTGCCAGCAGCCAATTCGGGATCAAAGGGATCTACGAGCAGTACTTC. Translated: CASSQFGIKGIYEQYF.

CDR3 amino acids: CASSLITRDYLQETQYF. The CDR3 region has the DNA TGTGCCAGCAGCTTGATTACCCGGGACTACCTTCAAGAGACCCAGTACTTC. The chain is built from TRBV5-5 and TRBJ2-5; 7 nucleotides agree with TRBD2. From germline, CDR1 is SGHKS and CDR2 YYEKEE (reference sequence). The V segment lost 1 base and the J segment 2 bases; nucleotides outside the gene matches: 11. CDR3 length equals 17 residues.

Ten or more counts support this clonotype. This sequence joins TRBV20-1 and TRBJ1-2; the match to TRBD1 covers 8 bases. This CDR3 spans 13 amino acids. The trim removed 6 bases at V and 6 bases at J, leaving 9 bases unmatched. Per the germline V gene, CDR1 is DFQATT and CDR2 is SNEGSKA (reference sequence). The CDR3 DNA follows: TGCAGTGCCCCCAGGGCAGGGGGCCATGGCTACACCTTC. Its protein is CSAPRAGGHGYTF.